This passage covers 4 T cell receptor beta chains from one sample sequenced in a study of cytomegalovirus exposure and HLA in healthy donors. The method was immunoSEQ multiplex PCR; TCRdb's version includes in-frame clones alone and lacks a portion of them. The profile shows 110,000 to 150,000 clones, 94% of them singletons. The sequencing sample was made of PBMCs. All receptors come from a man between 18 and 29 years old in good health and CMV-seropositive.

This rearrangement joins TRBV19 to TRBJ1-1; 9 nucleotides align to TRBD1. Trimming cost V 8 bases and J 1 base; bases outside gene matches: 2. The CDR3 consists of 13 residues. The germline CDR1 and CDR2 sequences are LNHDA and SQIVND (reference sequence). The CDR3 coding sequence is TGTGCCAGTTTGACAGGGGGGAACACTGAAGCTTTCTTT. It specifies CASLTGGNTEAFF.

The table lists this clone with a count of one. V usage is TRBV15 and J usage is TRBJ1-2, with TRBD1 identical over 8 bases. The CDR3 contains 14 residues. The germline gives CDR1 LNHNV, CDR2 YYDKDF (reference sequence). V was clipped by 4 bases and J by 6 bases; unmatched bases: 7. Here the CDR3 reads CATSKGQGRNGYTF. In nucleotides, the CDR3 is TGTGCCACCAGCAAAGGACAGGGAAGAAATGGCTACACCTTC.

The chain combines TRBV18 with TRBJ1-1, with D hard to call. Trimming took off 3 bases at V and 1 base at J, with 9 bases between the two ends. CDR3 length: 14 amino acids. Per germline, CDR1 KGHSH and CDR2 LQKENI. The CDR3 region has the DNA TGTGCCAGCTCACCCGGACTGGAGAACACTGAAGCTTTCTTT. Translating gives CASSPGLENTEAFF.

The rearrangement uses TRBV9 and TRBJ1-1; maybe TRBD1 (5 bases). Germline loops: CDR1 SGDLS, CDR2 YYNGEE. V shed 5 bases and J shed 1 base, with 9 bases lying between them. CDR3 length: 13 amino acids. CDR3 in DNA: TGTGCCAGCAGTCTCGGACAGAACACTGAAGCTTTCTTT. It translates to CASSLGQNTEAFF.